This TCR beta chain was profiled in a study of blood T cell repertoires in COVID-19. Background on the study: T cells, B-cell-depleted T cells, or PBMCs supplied cDNA or gDNA.

With 0 bases removed from V and 6 bases from J, the gap between germline ends came to 15 bases. Germline values: CDR1 SGHRS, CDR2 YFSETQ. This CDR3 is 16 amino acids long. TCRdb's copy holds only in-frame clones and misses some; the assay was immunoSEQ multiplex PCR. The sample contains around 80,000 clones, about 83% of which appear only once. The chain is built from TRBV5-1 and TRBJ1-4; perhaps TRBD1 as D (5 bases). Sequences were obtained from peripheral blood. The source is a human donor in a cohort sampled during active COVID-19. CDR3 in DNA: TGCGCCAGCAGCTTGGAAGGGGCAGGGTCCCATGAAAAACTGTTTTTT. Its translation: CASSLEGAGSHEKLFF.